The 11 T cell receptor beta chains reported below all come from one sample, sequenced in a study of shared clonotypes between healthy human individuals. The method was immunoSEQ multiplex PCR; TCRdb's version includes in-frame clones alone and lacks a portion of them. The data contain about 380,000 clones, approximately 97% of them seen just once; the ten biggest clones take up 0.25% to 0.35%. The sequencing sample was made of memory CD8+ T cells sorted from blood. Subset indicated: CD45RO+ cells pooled with CCR7-negative TemRA cells. The receptors derive from a man aged 30 to 45 in good health.

The rearrangement uses TRBV27 and TRBJ2-7, with unresolved D. The CDR3 sequence is 13 residues long. V gave up 0 bases and J gave up 7 bases, with 10 bases separating them. The germline V gene has CDR1 MNHEY and CDR2 SMNVEV (reference sequence). The CDR3 bases are TGTGCCAGCAGTTTATCCCCGGGTCGGGAGCAGTACTTC. Its protein product is CASSLSPGREQYF.

The chain uses TRBV20-1 and TRBJ2-7; D gene uncertain. CDR3 length equals 10 residues. V lost 6 bases, J lost 5 bases, and 8 bases lay in between. Germline values: CDR1 DFQATT, CDR2 SNEGSKA (reference sequence). Here the CDR3 reads CSAIANEQYF. For the CDR3, the DNA is TGCAGTGCAATAGCAAACGAGCAGTACTTC.

A single count supports this clone. The V and J genes are TRBV6-1 and TRBJ2-2; weak D call: TRBD2 (6 bases). Germline lookup yields CDR1 MNHNS and CDR2 SASEGT. The CDR3 spans 12 residues. Deletions cut 8 bases from V and 4 bases from J, with 8 bases between. The CDR3 reads CASGGITGELFF. The CDR3 nucleotides are TGTGCCAGCGGGGGGATCACCGGGGAGCTGTTTTTT.

This sequence joins TRBV6-6 and TRBJ2-3, with 10 bases aligning to TRBD2. After removal of 0 bases from V and 4 bases from J, the junction contained 4 bases not matched to a gene. CDR1 MNHNY and CDR2 SVGAGI come from the germline V gene (reference sequence). The CDR3 length is 16 residues. CDR3 region: CASSYSPSGRPDTQYF. CDR3 in DNA: TGTGCCAGCAGTTACTCCCCTAGCGGGAGACCAGATACGCAGTATTTT.

The rearrangement links TRBV19 to TRBJ1-4, with TRBD1 as a possible D gene (5 bases). V dropped 1 base and J dropped 2 bases, with 8 bases sitting between them. This CDR3 comprises 15 residues. CDR1 is LNHDA and CDR2 is SQIVND in the germline V gene (reference sequence). CDR3 sequence (DNA): TGTGCCAGTAGTATAGGGGGGTGGACTAATGAAAAACTGTTTTTT. Protein: CASSIGGWTNEKLFF.

The chain has TRBV2 and TRBJ2-3; unclear D gene. The CDR3 is 13 residues long. V dropped 2 bases and J dropped 3 bases, with 6 bases sitting between them. Germline CDR1 and CDR2: SNHLY and FYNNEI. Here the CDR3 DNA reads TGTGCCAGCAGTGAATCCCGGACAGATACGCAGTATTTT. This gives the protein CASSESRTDTQYF.

This rearrangement joins TRBV25-1 to TRBJ2-7; no clear D. Looked up from germline, CDR1 is MGHDK and CDR2 is SYGVNS. The V gene lost 3 bases and the J gene lost 1 base, with 7 bases spanning the gap. The CDR3 extends over 13 amino acids. CDR3 region: CASSEYVSYEQYF. The CDR3 DNA follows: TGTGCCAGCAGTGAGTACGTATCCTACGAGCAGTACTTC.

Details on this clone: The same CDR3 is also encoded by other DNA sequences in this sample. CDR3 protein: CASSVAGYGYTF. CDR3 in DNA: TGTGCCAGCAGCGTAGCTGGGTATGGCTACACCTTC. The genes are TRBV9 and TRBJ1-2; D is undetermined. V dropped 0 bases and J dropped 5 bases, with 5 bases sitting between them. Germline V gene data show CDR1 as SGDLS and CDR2 as YYNGEE. There are 12 residues in the CDR3.

The chain joins TRBV29-1 to TRBJ2-1; 9 bases are a match to TRBD2. This CDR3 contains 16 residues. V lost 4 bases to trimming and J lost 1 base; unmatched junction nucleotides: 8. CDR1 is SQVTM and CDR2 is ANQGSEA in the germline V gene. The CDR3 loop is CSVGVVAGGSYNEQFF. The CDR3 DNA follows: TGCAGCGTTGGAGTGGTGGCGGGAGGGTCCTACAATGAGCAGTTCTTC.

The chain links TRBV5-1 to TRBJ2-7; 7 bases match TRBD1. The CDR3 has 15 amino acids. The germline gives CDR1 SGHRS, CDR2 YFSETQ. Trimming removed 0 bases from V and 7 bases from J; junction bases left unmatched: 10. This CDR3 is CASSLGDRVEGEQYF. The CDR3 DNA reads as TGCGCCAGCAGCTTGGGCGACAGGGTAGAAGGGGAGCAGTACTTC.

This chain connects TRBV5-1 to TRBJ2-1; D may be TRBD2 (5 bases). The germline V gene has CDR1 SGHRS and CDR2 YFSETQ. This CDR3 is 14 amino acids long. V lost 4 bases, J lost 7 bases, and 15 bases lay in between. For the CDR3, the DNA is TGCGCCAGCAGCATGACCCGGGAAGGAAATGAGCAGTTCTTC. Its protein is CASSMTREGNEQFF.